The 15 T cell receptor beta chains presented below share a single source sample, sequenced in a study of cytomegalovirus exposure and HLA in healthy donors. Using immunoSEQ multiplex PCR, the repertoire was profiled, and TCRdb retains in-frame clones only, with some absent. The table shows approximately 280,000 clones, with roughly 90% occurring only once. The sequenced sample was PBMCs. The source is a woman under 30 in good health and CMV-seronegative.

This chain links TRBV2 with TRBJ2-3; 10 bases map to TRBD2. This CDR3 spans 15 amino acids. J was trimmed by 2 bases and V by 6 bases; bases with no gene match: 5. CDR1 is SNHLY, CDR2 FYNNEI, per germline. This chain's CDR3 is CASRRTSGFTDTQYF. The DNA for the CDR3 is TGTGCCAGCAGGCGGACTAGCGGATTCACAGATACGCAGTATTTT. Full variable domain (outside the CDR3, taken from reference TRBV2 and TRBJ2-3): EPEVTQTPSHQVTQMGQEVILRCVPISNHLYFYWYRQILGQKVEFLVSFYNNEISEKSEIFDDQFSVERPDGSNFTLKIRSTKLEDSAMYFCASRRTSGFTDTQYFGPGTRLTVL.

This clone was found once. V gene TRBV7-2 combines with J gene TRBJ2-1, with TRBD2 matching over 8 bases. J was trimmed by 3 bases and V by 0 bases; bases with no gene match: 7. This CDR3 is 17 amino acids long. From germline, CDR1 is SGHTA and CDR2 FQGNSA. The CDR3 nucleotides read TGTGCCAGCAGCTTAGCGGCGACGGGAGGGCACTACAATGAGCAGTTCTTC. Its protein is CASSLAATGGHYNEQFF.

The rearrangement joins TRBV15 to TRBJ1-1, with 7 bases lining up with TRBD1. CDR1 LNHNV and CDR2 YYDKDF come from the germline V gene (reference sequence). The V segment lost 0 bases and the J segment 8 bases; nucleotides outside the gene matches: 3. This CDR3 contains 13 residues. The CDR3 spells CATSRDWGQEAFF. In DNA form, the CDR3 reads TGTGCCACCAGCAGAGATTGGGGACAGGAAGCTTTCTTT.

In regard to this clone: One end of the junction fails to match germline, which may point to a read error. V is TRBV19 and J is TRBJ2-1; possible D gene TRBD2, 5 bases. The CDR3 is 15 residues long. From germline, CDR1 is LNHDA and CDR2 SQIVND (reference sequence). The CDR3 region is CASSILGGSSNEQFF. As DNA, the CDR3 is TGTGCCAGTAGTATATTAGGCGGGTCCTCCAATGAGCAGTTCTTC.

This chain connects TRBV4-1 to TRBJ2-3; 9 nucleotides align to TRBD2. The J segment lost 0 bases and the V segment lost 0 bases, leaving 13 bases of the junction unmatched. The CDR3 is 20 amino acids. Looked up from germline, CDR1 is MGHRA and CDR2 is YSYEKL. The CDR3 region is CASSQDLLAGSPWSTDTQYF. CDR3 nucleotide sequence: TGCGCCAGCAGCCAAGATCTGCTAGCGGGATCCCCCTGGAGCACAGATACGCAGTATTTT.

The chain couples TRBV7-7 to TRBJ2-5, with D maybe TRBD2 (5 bases). This CDR3 is 15 amino acids long. The V end lost 1 base, the J end lost 1 base, and 10 bases lay between the germline ends. Germline V gene data show CDR1 as SSHAT and CDR2 as FNYEAQ (reference sequence). This CDR3 is CASSLGAGVQETQYF. The CDR3 DNA follows: TGTGCCAGCAGCTTAGGGGCGGGTGTCCAAGAGACCCAGTACTTC.

The V gene is TRBV25-1, the J gene TRBJ1-2; tentative D call: TRBD1 (6 bases). The CDR3 spans 13 residues. In germline, CDR1 is MGHDK, CDR2 SYGVNS. V was clipped by 4 bases and J by 7 bases, with 13 bases between them. In DNA form, the CDR3 reads TGTGCCAGCAGTGGCGCCGGGACATCTGGCTACACCTTC. Encoded protein: CASSGAGTSGYTF.

J is TRBJ2-3 and V is TRBV6-5; perhaps TRBD2 as D (6 bases). Germline V lookup: CDR1 MNHEY, CDR2 SVGAGI. The CDR3 extends over 14 amino acids. Trimming took off 7 bases at V and 2 bases at J, with 13 bases between the two ends. DNA for the CDR3: TGTGCCAGCACCGGAGGGCTCATCACAGATACGCAGTATTTT. Protein sequence: CASTGGLITDTQYF.

The gene calls are TRBV5-1 and TRBJ2-2, with 8 bases fitting TRBD2. The CDR3 sequence is 16 residues long. The V segment lost 5 bases and the J segment 2 bases; nucleotides outside the gene matches: 8. From germline, CDR1 is SGHRS and CDR2 YFSETQ. The CDR3 DNA reads as TGCGCCAGCAGAGGGTTAGCGGGACCCAACACCGGGGAGCTGTTTTTT. The encoded protein is CASRGLAGPNTGELFF.

The V gene is TRBV2, the J gene TRBJ1-1, with 9 bases identical to TRBD1. CDR3 size: 14 residues. After removal of 6 bases from V and 6 bases from J, the junction contained 8 bases not matched to a gene. CDR1 and CDR2 from the germline V gene are SNHLY and FYNNEI. The chain's CDR3 is CASRPTGGRAEAFF. The CDR3 DNA reads TGTGCCAGCAGGCCTACAGGGGGCAGAGCTGAAGCTTTCTTT.

V and J are TRBV5-1 and TRBJ1-4, with D tentatively TRBD1 (6 bases). V lost 4 bases to trimming and J lost 8 bases, with 21 bases between them. This CDR3 has 16 residues. From germline, CDR1 is SGHRS and CDR2 YFSETQ. CDR3: CASSHWGGDSGEKLFF. The CDR3 DNA follows: TGCGCCAGCAGCCACTGGGGGGGCGACAGTGGGGAAAAACTGTTTTTT.

The V gene is TRBV28, the J gene TRBJ1-2, with 7 bases identical to TRBD1. This CDR3 is built from 14 residues. Germline V gene data show CDR1 as MDHEN and CDR2 as SYDVKM. The junction had 6 bases not matched to a gene; V was cut back by 4 bases and J by 4 bases. CDR3 DNA sequence: TGTGCCAGCAGTTCCCCCGACAGGGTCTATGGCTACACCTTC. This encodes CASSSPDRVYGYTF.

The chain recombines TRBV5-1 with TRBJ2-7, with D possibly being TRBD2 (5 bases). The CDR3 loop spans 13 amino acids. The germline V gene has CDR1 SGHRS and CDR2 YFSETQ. Trimming cost V 1 base and J 3 bases, with 8 bases left between them. This CDR3 reads CASSLSAGYEQYF. The CDR3 region has the DNA TGCGCCAGCAGCTTGTCTGCGGGCTACGAGCAGTACTTC.

This chain joins TRBV7-6 and TRBJ2-1; D not resolved. V was cut by 2 bases and J by 4 bases, with 12 bases left in between. Germline V gene sequence: CDR1 SGHVS, CDR2 FNYEAQ. The CDR3 contains 15 residues. Here the CDR3 reads CASSLRGSSYNEQFF. In DNA form, the CDR3 reads TGTGCCAGCAGCTTACGCGGTAGTTCTTACAATGAGCAGTTCTTC.

CDR3 DNA: TGTGCCAGCAGTTTCATAGGGGGCTTCGACGAGCAGTACTTC. Its translation is CASSFIGGFDEQYF. The chain has TRBV28 and TRBJ2-7; 7 bases match TRBD1. The CDR3 contains 14 residues. Germline trimming cut 3 bases from V and 5 bases from J; bases unmatched to any gene: 7. Germline CDR1 and CDR2: MDHEN and SYDVKM.